This note documents a single T cell receptor beta chain sequence. Its specific antigen is unknown. One base away there is no much larger clone; base qualities are not given. Libraries were constructed by 5' RACE. Sequenced on an Illumina HiSeq 2500. A second PCR of about 6 to 12 cycles was run with a J-beta primer mix and a sample-barcoded 5' primer. Each TCR beta cDNA molecule received a unique molecular identifier from a template-switch 5' adaptor carrying 12 random nucleotides. Each sample yielded at least 2.5 million CDR3-containing paired-end reads. All of the RNA was converted into first-strand cDNA using the Mint cDNA synthesis kit, with a TRBC-specific oligonucleotide serving as the primer. All cDNA was treated with uracil-DNA glycosylase and then went through a first 18-cycle PCR with the universal primers M1SS and BC2_uni_R. Per the authors' processing: Normalization of each sample was performed by random selection of 1 million high-quality reads, each carrying a distinct molecular identifier. Reads with shared molecular identifiers were discarded instead of being binned into consensus sequences. MiTCR, with a Q25 quality threshold and the strictest error-elimination algorithm, was used for CDR3 identification, clonotype clustering and error correction. A nonparametric unseen species model with Euler transformation was used to estimate lower-bound total TCR beta diversity. TCRdb cleaned the public reads at Q25 with fastp, built clones with MiXCR and kept in-frame beta chains. Rows with one shared CDR3 protein collapse into an entry with the most common genes and DNA. Here the V and J calls rest on TCRdb's processing, not on the authors' analysis. Within this sample are about 1.8 million distinct CDR3 sequences, with approximately 50% of them counted one time only. Of the sample, roughly 2% is held by the ten largest clones.

This specimen belongs to a study of blood T cells in healthy people across ages (dated by TCRdb to about 2015). Regarding the complete study: In model experiments, template switching captured about one uniquely barcoded TCR beta cDNA molecule for every two T cells. Age-related changes in TCR beta repertoire diversity were measured in the study by deep sequencing normalized with unique cDNA molecular identifiers. The donors were split into four age groups: young (average around 15 years), middle-aged (around 40), aged (roughly 68) and long-lived (approximately 89). Using the same blood draw, the study looked at two additional independent replicas of 1 million unique cDNA reads for two donors, one aged 18 to 29 and the other aged 80 or older. To avoid experimental bias, donors of different ages were randomly spread across the sequencing lanes.

Overall study results and their limits: The long-lived group showed more naive CD4+ T cells, fewer expanded clones and increased TCR diversity than the aged group, suggesting age selection. Observed TCR beta diversity per million T cells fell roughly linearly with age, and a significant reduction was already apparent by age around 40. Estimates of total diversity based on one million sequenced T cells were considered lower bounds and underestimates. Because profiling used bulk unsorted PBMCs, naive and antigen-experienced compartments could not be compared conclusively. Because the CMV infection status of the donors was unknown, age-related changes in expanded clonotypes may potentially have been confounded. Observed TCR beta diversity correlated strongly with the percentage of naive T cells measured by flow cytometry.

The donors were 40 or so Caucasian individuals from Russia, aged roughly 6 to 100 years, who were systemically healthy. Each donor gave ten milliliters of peripheral blood, drawn into EDTA-treated Vacutainer tubes. Ficoll-Paque density-gradient centrifugation was used to isolate PBMCs, with at least 6.5 million per sample. Trizol reagent was used to extract total RNA from the PBMCs, yielding at least 6 micrograms per sample. For every donor, flow cytometry on a PBMC aliquot measured the percentage of naive CD45RAhigh/CD27high T cells. Sequenced material: blood. The sequence derives from a woman in her forties in good health.

The CDR3 region has the sequence CASSWTGGYYEQYF. The nucleotide sequence reads TGTGCCAGCAGTTGGACAGGGGGTTACTACGAGCAGTACTTC. The chain links TRBV28 with TRBJ2-7; 10 bases in the middle match TRBD1. The CDR3 runs 14 residues from the cysteine to the phenylalanine. Solely the CDR3 DNA is kept, with 42 bases framed from the first base. CDR1 and CDR2 are read off the germline V gene as MDHEN and SYDVKM. Trimming removed 4 bases from V and 3 bases from J; the gene matches leave 3 bases unexplained.